The 26 T cell receptor beta chains in this list originate from one sample, sequenced in a study of graft-versus-host responses after intestinal transplantation. Using immunoSEQ multiplex PCR, the repertoire was profiled, and TCRdb retains in-frame clones only, with some absent. The sample includes roughly 28,000 clones, more than 85% of them seen just once. The sample was PBMCs, taken about ten weeks after intestinal transplant. The receptors were gathered from a human patient who received an intestinal transplant, so some T cells may come from the graft donor.

This chain connects TRBV28 to TRBJ2-4, with D uncertain. The germline gives CDR1 MDHEN, CDR2 SYDVKM. The CDR3 consists of 14 residues. V lost 1 base to trimming and J lost 7 bases, with 11 bases between them. The CDR3 sequence: CASSLSSVWNIQYF. As DNA, the CDR3 is TGTGCCAGCAGTTTATCAAGCGTTTGGAACATTCAGTACTTC.

The chain has TRBV6-1 and TRBJ2-7; unclear D gene. This CDR3 has 14 amino acids. V lost 1 base and J lost 1, with 8 bases in between. The germline CDR1 and CDR2 sequences are MNHNS and SASEGT. The CDR3 DNA reads TGTGCCAGCAGTGAAGTTAGGCTTTCCTACGAGCAGTACTTC. Amino acids: CASSEVRLSYEQYF.

The V call is TRBV27, the J call TRBJ1-1; 12 bases match TRBD1. The V segment lost 1 base and the J segment 4 bases; nucleotides outside the gene matches: 4. CDR1 is MNHEY, CDR2 SMNVEV, per germline (reference sequence). This CDR3 region has 16 residues. The DNA of the CDR3 is TGTGCCAGCAGTTTATTAGGGACAGGGGGCTCCACTGAAGCTTTCTTT. Residues: CASSLLGTGGSTEAFF.

Of note for this clone: Mismatch with germline at one junction end may stem from a read error. V usage is TRBV2 and J usage is TRBJ2-2; TRBD1 is a possible D gene (6 bases). Germline V gene data show CDR1 as SNHLY and CDR2 as FYNNEI. The CDR3 is 14 amino acids. Here the CDR3 reads CASATGMNAGELFF. DNA of the CDR3: TGTGCCAGCGCCACAGGGATGAACGCCGGGGAGCTGTTTTTT.

The rearrangement joins TRBV6-6 to TRBJ1-4, with D possibly being TRBD1 (5 bases). The CDR3 has 13 residues. The ends were cut back, 5 bases at V and 12 bases at J, with 16 bases in the middle. Germline CDR1 and CDR2: MNHNY and SVGAGI (reference sequence). The CDR3 is CASSHRFGGELFF. CDR3 DNA sequence: TGTGCCAGCAGTCACAGGTTCGGTGGAGAACTGTTTTTT.

The chain carries TRBV7-9 and TRBJ1-1; TRBD1 matches 8 bases. With V trimmed by 1 base and J by 0 bases, 4 bases remained unmatched. This CDR3 region has 16 residues. The germline V gene has CDR1 SEHNR and CDR2 FQNEAQ (reference sequence). CDR3 sequence: CASSLVGDRLNTEAFF. CDR3 in DNA: TGTGCCAGCAGCTTAGTGGGGGACAGGTTGAACACTGAAGCTTTCTTT. Full variable domain (outside the CDR3, taken from reference TRBV7-9 and TRBJ1-1): DTGVSQNPRHKITKRGQNVTFRCDPISEHNRLYWYRQTLGQGPEFLTYFQNEAQLEKSRLLSDRFSAERPKGSFSTLEIQRTEQGDSAMYLCASSLVGDRLNTEAFFGQGTRLTVV.

This clone has only one observation. This sequence joins TRBV11-2 and TRBJ2-3; D gene unclear. Germline lookup yields CDR1 SGHAT and CDR2 FQNNGV. The CDR3 runs to 12 residues. V dropped 4 bases and J dropped 5 bases, with 7 bases sitting between them. The CDR3 DNA is TGTGCCAGCAGCTCCGATTTAGATACGCAGTATTTT. Translating gives CASSSDLDTQYF.

The chain combines TRBV6-5 with TRBJ2-7; TRBD2 matches at 8 bases. CDR1 is MNHEY and CDR2 is SVGAGI in the germline V gene. This CDR3 is 11 amino acids long. V lost 11 bases to trimming and J lost 5 bases; unmatched junction nucleotides: 5. The CDR3 protein is CASRGGHEQYF. In nucleotides, the CDR3 is TGTGCCTCCCGGGGGGGTCACGAGCAGTACTTC.

This clone was detected only once. This chain joins TRBV20-1 and TRBJ2-1; 8 positions agree with TRBD2. This CDR3 region has 11 residues. The V segment lost 3 bases and the J segment 9 bases; nucleotides outside the gene matches: 1. Germline CDR1 is DFQATT and CDR2 is SNEGSKA (reference sequence). This CDR3 is CSASRGGEQFF. In DNA, the CDR3 is TGCAGTGCTAGCCGGGGGGGTGAGCAGTTCTTC.

The rearrangement joins TRBV6-5 to TRBJ1-2; possible D gene TRBD1, 5 bases. This CDR3 region has 14 residues. Between the trimmed V and J ends, which lost 2 bases and 4 bases, there was a span of 11 bases. The germline CDR1 and CDR2 sequences are MNHEY and SVGAGI. As DNA, the CDR3 is TGTGCCAGCAGTTACCAAGGGGCTCGCTATGGCTACACCTTC. This codes for CASSYQGARYGYTF.

This sequence joins TRBV19 and TRBJ1-1; D gene unclear. The ends were cut back, 5 bases at V and 0 bases at J, with 13 bases in the middle. CDR1 is LNHDA, CDR2 SQIVND, per germline (reference sequence). This CDR3 has 15 residues. The CDR3 DNA is TGTGCCAGTAGTCGTGGCGTAACCTTGAACACTGAAGCTTTCTTT. Translating it yields CASSRGVTLNTEAFF.

The chain recombines TRBV7-9 with TRBJ2-1; D call uncertain. CDR3 length: 13 residues. Germline V gives CDR1 SEHNR, CDR2 FQNEAQ (reference sequence). The V end was cut by 5 bases, the J end by 3 bases, with 8 bases between. Written as DNA, the CDR3 is TGTGCCAGCAGCCCAAAGGACTACAATGAGCAGTTCTTC. Residues: CASSPKDYNEQFF.

This chain links TRBV9 with TRBJ1-2; the match to TRBD1 covers 8 bases. This CDR3 contains 15 residues. Germline assignment: CDR1 SGDLS and CDR2 YYNGEE. After removal of 0 bases from V and 4 bases from J, the junction contained 5 bases not matched to a gene. The CDR3: CASSVAGGASYGYTF. As DNA, the CDR3 is TGTGCCAGCAGCGTAGCAGGGGGCGCCTCCTATGGCTACACCTTC.

In its sample, this clone was seen a few times. V and J are TRBV6-1 and TRBJ2-7, with D possibly being TRBD2 (7 bases). Trimming pared 7 bases from V and 7 bases from J, leaving 17 bases between. Germline assignment: CDR1 MNHNS and CDR2 SASEGT. This CDR3 contains 13 residues. CDR3 residues: CASKGGGPDEQYF. The CDR3, as DNA: TGTGCCAGCAAGGGGGGAGGGCCAGATGAGCAGTACTTC.

This chain connects TRBV4-2 to TRBJ2-7; weak D call: TRBD1 (6 bases). CDR3 length: 12 amino acids. Germline V lookup: CDR1 LGHNA, CDR2 YNFKEQ. Deletions cut 8 bases from V and 1 base from J, with 9 bases between. CDR3 loop: CASGGQSYEQYF. Here the CDR3 DNA reads TGTGCCAGCGGCGGACAGTCCTACGAGCAGTACTTC.

This clone showed up just once. The chain links TRBV7-9 to TRBJ1-1, with D possibly TRBD1 on 6 matching bases. The CDR3 runs to 14 residues. V was shortened by 3 bases and J by 0 bases, with 8 bases between the two germline ends. Germline values: CDR1 SEHNR, CDR2 FQNEAQ (reference sequence). The CDR3 reads CASSFTGMNTEAFF. The CDR3 DNA reads TGTGCCAGCAGCTTCACAGGGATGAACACTGAAGCTTTCTTT.

This chain connects TRBV28 to TRBJ2-2, with TRBD1 matching over 10 bases. CDR1 is MDHEN, CDR2 SYDVKM, per germline. The V gene end was trimmed by 5 bases and the J gene end by 7 bases; junction bases not matched to a gene: 10. The CDR3 consists of 16 residues. Here the CDR3 DNA reads TGTGCCAGCAGTAGACCGGGACAGGGGTATATCGGGGAGCTGTTTTTT. Amino acids: CASSRPGQGYIGELFF.

The chain employs TRBV4-1 and TRBJ1-2, with TRBD1 matching 8 bases. CDR1 and CDR2 (germline): MGHRA, YSYEKL. This CDR3 has 15 amino acids. The V segment lost 0 bases and the J segment 8 bases; nucleotides outside the gene matches: 8. Here the CDR3 reads CASSQDLGQGGGYTF. The CDR3 DNA sequence: TGCGCCAGCAGCCAAGATTTAGGACAGGGAGGCGGCTACACCTTC.

This clone occurred once. This chain joins TRBV5-4 and TRBJ2-7, with a possible D match to TRBD2 (6 bases). V lost 3 bases, J lost 6 bases, and 16 bases lay in between. Looked up from germline, CDR1 is SGHNT and CDR2 is YYREEE (reference sequence). The CDR3 runs to 14 residues. The CDR3 nucleotides are TGTGCCAGCAGCTCAACCGGACTATTCCTCGAGCAGTACTTC. Amino acid sequence: CASSSTGLFLEQYF.

The J gene is TRBJ1-4, the V gene TRBV29-1; D unclear. The V gene lost 0 bases and the J gene lost 8 bases, with 10 bases spanning the gap. The CDR3 runs 13 residues. Germline V CDR1 and CDR2: SQVTM, ANQGSEA. The CDR3 spells CSVEEFMSEKLFF. The CDR3 bases are TGCAGCGTTGAAGAGTTTATGAGCGAAAAACTGTTTTTT.

V gene TRBV11-2 combines with J gene TRBJ2-5, with TRBD1 identical over 7 bases. This CDR3 region has 14 residues. V lost 3 bases and J lost 9; bases outside the gene matches: 10. Germline V lookup: CDR1 SGHAT, CDR2 FQNNGV. CDR3 bases: TGTGCCAGCAGCTTTTTCGACAGTACAGGGGCCCAGTACTTC. Translation: CASSFFDSTGAQYF.

The J gene is TRBJ2-7, the V gene TRBV5-5; tentatively, D is TRBD2 (5 bases). Germline CDR1 reads SGHKS; CDR2 reads YYEKEE (reference sequence). V was trimmed by 4 bases and J by 2 bases, leaving 16 bases between them. The CDR3 is made up of 15 amino acids. The CDR3: CASSPQRVRTYEQYF. The CDR3 nucleotides are TGTGCCAGCAGCCCTCAGAGGGTTAGGACCTACGAGCAGTACTTC.

The chain joins TRBV7-8 to TRBJ2-1; 8 nucleotides align to TRBD2. V lost 10 bases, J lost 9 bases, and 8 bases stayed unmatched. The CDR3 is 12 residues long. The germline V gene has CDR1 SGHVS and CDR2 FQNEAQ. CDR3 loop: CAIQRERLEQFF. The DNA for the CDR3 is TGTGCCATTCAGCGGGAGCGGCTTGAGCAGTTCTTC.

This clone was seen once. CDR3 in DNA: TGTGCCAGCAGCTTGGGGACAGGGGTTCCTAATGAAAAACTGTTTTTT. Its translation: CASSLGTGVPNEKLFF. The chain recombines TRBV5-6 with TRBJ1-4, with 9 nucleotides matching TRBD1. Trimming took 0 bases from V and 3 from J; bases not matched to a gene: 3. The CDR3 totals 16 residues. CDR1 and CDR2 from the germline V gene are SGHDT and YYEEEE.

This rearrangement joins TRBV9 to TRBJ2-1; 8 nucleotides align to TRBD2. The V gene end was trimmed by 3 bases and the J gene end by 4 bases; junction bases not matched to a gene: 9. Per germline, CDR1 SGDLS and CDR2 YYNGEE. The CDR3 extends over 16 amino acids. DNA for the CDR3: TGTGCCAGCAGCGCCACTTCTAGCGGGCTATACAATGAGCAGTTCTTC. As protein: CASSATSSGLYNEQFF.

The gene calls are TRBV29-1 and TRBJ2-2; D is undetermined. Germline lookup yields CDR1 SQVTM and CDR2 ANQGSEA. Trimming stripped 7 bases from V and 7 bases from J, with 10 bases between. The CDR3 loop spans 11 amino acids. The CDR3 loop reads CSAQRLGELFF. CDR3 nucleotides: TGCAGCGCCCAAAGGCTCGGGGAGCTGTTTTTT.